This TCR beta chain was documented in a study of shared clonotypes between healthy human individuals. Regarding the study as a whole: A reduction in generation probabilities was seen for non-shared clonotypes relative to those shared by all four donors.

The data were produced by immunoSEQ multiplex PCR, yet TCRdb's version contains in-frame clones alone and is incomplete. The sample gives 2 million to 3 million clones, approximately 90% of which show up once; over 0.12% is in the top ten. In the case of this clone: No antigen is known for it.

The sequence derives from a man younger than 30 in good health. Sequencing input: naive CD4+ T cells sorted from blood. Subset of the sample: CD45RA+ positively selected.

The CDR3 protein is CASSLVGQYYEQYF. For the CDR3, the DNA is TGTGCCAGCAGCTTGGTTGGGCAGTACTACGAGCAGTACTTC. The chain joins TRBV5-6 to TRBJ2-7; unclear D gene. Germline V lookup: CDR1 SGHDT, CDR2 YYEEEE. The V end was cut by 0 bases, the J end by 3 bases, with 10 bases between. The CDR3 length is 14 residues.